This T cell receptor (beta chain) originates from a study of immune evolution from preneoplasia to lung adenocarcinoma. Generated by immunoSEQ multiplex PCR, the TCRdb table keeps only in-frame clones and is missing some. The top ten clones hold about 6.5% of a sample with 35,000 to 40,000 clones, 74% of them seen once. This CDR3 has 12 residues. Trimming pared 3 bases from V and 3 bases from J, leaving 5 bases between. Germline V gene data show CDR1 as SGHTA and CDR2 as FQGNSA. The sequenced sample consisted of FFPE invasive lung adenocarcinoma tissue. The TCR was taken from a person between 55 and 69 years old with lung adenocarcinoma. This chain joins TRBV7-2 and TRBJ2-5; D remains unclear. The chain's CDR3 is CASSLGEETQYF. The CDR3 DNA reads TGTGCCAGCAGCTTGGGCGAAGAGACCCAGTACTTC.